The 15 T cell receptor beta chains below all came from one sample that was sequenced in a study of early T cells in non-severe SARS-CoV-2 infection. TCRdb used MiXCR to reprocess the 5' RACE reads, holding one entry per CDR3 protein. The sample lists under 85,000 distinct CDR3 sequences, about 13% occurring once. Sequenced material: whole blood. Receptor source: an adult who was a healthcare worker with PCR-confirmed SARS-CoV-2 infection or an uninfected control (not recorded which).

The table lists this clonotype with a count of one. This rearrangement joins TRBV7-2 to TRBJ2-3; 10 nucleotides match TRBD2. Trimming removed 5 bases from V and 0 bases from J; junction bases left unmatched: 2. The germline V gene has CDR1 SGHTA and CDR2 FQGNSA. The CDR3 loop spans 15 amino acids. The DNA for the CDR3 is TGTGCCAGCAGCCCGACTAGCGGGAGCACAGATACGCAGTATTTT. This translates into CASSPTSGSTDTQYF.

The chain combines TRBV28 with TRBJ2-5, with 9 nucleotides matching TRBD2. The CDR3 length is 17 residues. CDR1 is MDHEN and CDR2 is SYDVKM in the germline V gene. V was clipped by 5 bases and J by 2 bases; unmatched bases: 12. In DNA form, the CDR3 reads TGTGCCAGCAGTGACCTTAGCGGGAGTAAGGAGCAAGAGACCCAGTACTTC. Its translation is CASSDLSGSKEQETQYF.

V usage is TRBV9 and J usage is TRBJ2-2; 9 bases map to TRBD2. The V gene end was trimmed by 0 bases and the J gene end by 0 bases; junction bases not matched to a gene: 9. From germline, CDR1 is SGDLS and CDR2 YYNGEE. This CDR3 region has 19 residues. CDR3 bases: TGTGCCAGCAGCGTAGGGACTAGCGTTATCTATTCGAACACCGGGGAGCTGTTTTTT. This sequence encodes CASSVGTSVIYSNTGELFF.

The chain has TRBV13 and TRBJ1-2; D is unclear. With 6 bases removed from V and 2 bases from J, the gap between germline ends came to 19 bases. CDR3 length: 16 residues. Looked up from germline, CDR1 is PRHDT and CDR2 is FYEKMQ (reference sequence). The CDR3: CASSSTLLGENYGYTF. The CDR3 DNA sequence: TGTGCCAGCAGTTCCACCCTCCTAGGCGAAAACTATGGCTACACCTTC.

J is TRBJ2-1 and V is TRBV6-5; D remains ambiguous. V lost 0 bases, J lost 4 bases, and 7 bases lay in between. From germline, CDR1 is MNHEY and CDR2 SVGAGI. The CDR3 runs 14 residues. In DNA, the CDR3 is TGTGCCAGCAGTTACTCGTATAGATACAATGAGCAGTTCTTC. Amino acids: CASSYSYRYNEQFF.

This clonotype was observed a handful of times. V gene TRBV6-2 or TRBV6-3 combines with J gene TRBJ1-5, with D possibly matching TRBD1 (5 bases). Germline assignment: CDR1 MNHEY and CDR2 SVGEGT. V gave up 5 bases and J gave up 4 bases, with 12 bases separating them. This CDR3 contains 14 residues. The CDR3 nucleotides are TGTGCCAGCAGTCGACAGTCATCAAATCAGCCCCAGCATTTT. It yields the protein CASSRQSSNQPQHF.

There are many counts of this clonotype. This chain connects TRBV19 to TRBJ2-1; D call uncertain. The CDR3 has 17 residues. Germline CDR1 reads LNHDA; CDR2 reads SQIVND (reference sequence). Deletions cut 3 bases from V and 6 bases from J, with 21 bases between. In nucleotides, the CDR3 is TGTGCCAGTAGTATTGGAGCCGCAGCAGGTAAACTCAATGAGCAGTTCTTC. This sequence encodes CASSIGAAAGKLNEQFF. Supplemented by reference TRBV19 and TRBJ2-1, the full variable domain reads DGGITQSPKYLFRKEGQNVTLSCEQNLNHDAMYWYRQDPGQGLRLIYYSQIVNDFQKGDIAEGYSVSREKKESFPLTVTSAQKNPTAFYLCASSIGAAAGKLNEQFFGPGTRLTVL.

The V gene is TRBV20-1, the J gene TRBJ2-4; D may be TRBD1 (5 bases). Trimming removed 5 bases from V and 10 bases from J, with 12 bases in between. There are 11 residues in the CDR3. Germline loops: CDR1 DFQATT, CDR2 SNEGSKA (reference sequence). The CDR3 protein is CSARQPLIQYF. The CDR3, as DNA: TGCAGTGCTCGACAGCCCCTAATTCAGTACTTC.

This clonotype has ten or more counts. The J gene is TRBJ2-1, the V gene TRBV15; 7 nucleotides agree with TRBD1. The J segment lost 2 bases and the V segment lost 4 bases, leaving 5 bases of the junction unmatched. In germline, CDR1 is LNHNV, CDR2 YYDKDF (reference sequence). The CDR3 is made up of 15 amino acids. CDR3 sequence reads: CATSKTGVTYNEQFF. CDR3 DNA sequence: TGTGCCACCAGCAAAACAGGGGTCACCTACAATGAGCAGTTCTTC.

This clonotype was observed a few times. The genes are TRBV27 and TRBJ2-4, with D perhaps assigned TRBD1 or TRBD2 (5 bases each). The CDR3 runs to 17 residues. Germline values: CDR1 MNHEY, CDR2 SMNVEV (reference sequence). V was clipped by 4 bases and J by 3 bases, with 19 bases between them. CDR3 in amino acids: CASSSPNRDPHKNIQYF. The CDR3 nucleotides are TGTGCCAGCAGTTCCCCGAACCGGGACCCACACAAAAACATTCAGTACTTC.

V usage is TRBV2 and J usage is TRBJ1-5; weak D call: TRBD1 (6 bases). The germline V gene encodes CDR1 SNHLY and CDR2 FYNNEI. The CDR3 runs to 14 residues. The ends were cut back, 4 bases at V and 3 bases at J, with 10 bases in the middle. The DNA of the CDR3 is TGTGCCAGCAGTGTGGGGGGCATCAATCAGCCCCAGCATTTT. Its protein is CASSVGGINQPQHF.

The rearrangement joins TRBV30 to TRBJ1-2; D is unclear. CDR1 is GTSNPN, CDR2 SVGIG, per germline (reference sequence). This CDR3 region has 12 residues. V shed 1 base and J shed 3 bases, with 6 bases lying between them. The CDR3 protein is CAWSGGDYGYTF. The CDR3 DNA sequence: TGTGCCTGGAGTGGCGGGGACTATGGCTACACCTTC.

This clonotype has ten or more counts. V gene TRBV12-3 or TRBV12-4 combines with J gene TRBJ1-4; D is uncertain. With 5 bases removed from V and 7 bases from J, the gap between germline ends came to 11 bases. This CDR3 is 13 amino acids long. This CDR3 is CASSLPGAEKLFF. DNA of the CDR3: TGTGCCAGCAGTCTACCGGGCGCTGAAAAACTGTTTTTT.

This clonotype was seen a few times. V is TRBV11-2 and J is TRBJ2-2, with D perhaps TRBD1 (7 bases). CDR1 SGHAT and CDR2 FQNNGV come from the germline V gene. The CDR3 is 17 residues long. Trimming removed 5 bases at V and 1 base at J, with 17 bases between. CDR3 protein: CASSPMAGQLNTGELFF. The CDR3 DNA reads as TGTGCCAGCAGCCCTATGGCGGGACAGCTGAACACCGGGGAGCTGTTTTTT.

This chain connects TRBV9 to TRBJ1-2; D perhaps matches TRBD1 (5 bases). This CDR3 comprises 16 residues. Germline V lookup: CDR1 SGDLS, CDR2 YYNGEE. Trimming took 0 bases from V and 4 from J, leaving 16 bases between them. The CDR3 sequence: CASSVDPTESTYGYTF. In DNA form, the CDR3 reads TGTGCCAGCAGCGTAGATCCGACAGAAAGTACCTATGGCTACACCTTC.